This TCR beta chain was identified in a study of tumor-infiltrating lymphocytes in primary liver carcinoma. The investigators made TCR beta cDNA from about 510 ng total RNA, using a constant-region primer. TCR beta libraries came from three nested multiplex PCR rounds using slightly modified ARM-PCR. It was with TRBV1-TRBV30 forward primers and a C-beta reverse primer that the first two PCR rounds were run, at roughly 9 cycles each. TCRdb independently ran MiXCR on the multiplex PCR reads; one entry per CDR3 protein. The table has about 44,000 distinct CDR3 sequences, over 65% seen once. DNA and RNA were both co-extracted from approximately 22-30 mg of bulk tissue that had not been sorted. Tumors were each sampled at five separate regions. The CDR3 loop spans 13 amino acids. Germline V gene data show CDR1 as SQVTM and CDR2 as ANQGSEA.

The rearrangement uses TRBV29-1 and TRBJ2-3; possible D gene TRBD1, 6 bases. This clonotype was obtained from a middle-aged man with primary liver carcinoma and hepatitis B virus infection. Source material: liver tumor tissue from sampling region 3. Noted subset: tumor region T3, left-lateral pole. The DNA for the CDR3 is TGCAGTGTTAGACAGGTCCGGGGAGATACGCAGTATTTT. It codes for CSVRQVRGDTQYF.